These T cell receptor beta chains were read from a single sample in a study of T-cell reconstitution after alpha-beta-depleted transplantation in children. TCRdb re-called the PCR reads through MiXCR, storing one row per CDR3 protein. The top ten hold approximately 28% of the sample, which has about 400,000 distinct CDR3 sequences, around 15% seen once. The sample was PBMCs, mostly from graft donor cells, taken 360 days after TCRalphabeta/CD19-depleted stem cell transplant. The receptors originated from a boy younger than two who had a stem cell transplant for Wiskott-Aldrich syndrome, so the T cells may come from the graft donor. Both conserved end residues are part of each CDR3. A D gene is named only where the DNA matches it firmly. The size of a clone is reported for some rows only, either as once, few or many, or as a class for expanded clones.

d_call clone_size j_call v_call cdr3_nt cdr3_aa
NA NA TRBJ2-6 TRBV20-1 TGCAGTGCTAGACCCTCTGGGGCCAACGTCCTGACTTTC CSARPSGANVLTF
TRBD1 few TRBJ1-2 TRBV2 TGTGCCAGCGGGGAGACAGGGTACGATGGCTACACCTTC CASGETGYDGYTF
NA NA TRBJ2-5 TRBV6-5 TGTGCCAGCAGTTACTCGATCGCGGTTCGCCAAGAGACCCAGTACTTC CASSYSIAVRQETQYF
NA few TRBJ2-3 TRBV5-5 TGTGCCAGCAGCTTGCGGCTAGGCCGCTACACAGATACGCAGTATTTT CASSLRLGRYTDTQYF
NA NA TRBJ2-1 TRBV27 TGTGCCAGCAGTGTCCGGGACATAGGTTACAATGAGCAGTTCTTC CASSVRDIGYNEQFF
TRBD1 NA TRBJ2-7 TRBV5-1 TGCGCCAGCAGCTTCTTGAGACAGGGAGACTACGAGCAGTACTTC CASSFLRQGDYEQYF
NA many TRBJ2-3 TRBV20-1 TGCAGTGCTGGGGACTTTAAGAGGACAGATACGCAGTATTTT CSAGDFKRTDTQYF
TRBD1 few TRBJ2-7 TRBV5-1 TGCGCCAGCAGCTTGAGGGACAGAGTCTACGAGCAGTACTTC CASSLRDRVYEQYF
TRBD2 NA TRBJ2-1 TRBV11-1 TGTGCCTGGACGGACGGGCCCAGCGGGAGGACCGAGGACAATGAGCAGTTCTTC CAWTDGPSGRTEDNEQFF
TRBD1 NA TRBJ2-7 TRBV12-3/TRBV12-4 TGTGCCAGCAGTCGCGCCCCAGGGGGCTCGTACGAGCAGTACTTC CASSRAPGGSYEQYF
TRBD2 few TRBJ2-1 TRBV10-3 TGTGCCATCAGCTCAACCGGGACTAGCGGGGGAAATGAGCAGTTCTTC CAISSTGTSGGNEQFF
TRBD2 many TRBJ2-7 TRBV7-2 TGTGCCAGCAGCTTCCCCTCTAGCGGGACCTACGAGCAGTACTTC CASSFPSSGTYEQYF
TRBD1 few TRBJ2-5 TRBV13 TGTGCCAGCAGCTTAGAAAGACAGGGGGCGAGGAAGGAGACCCAGTACTTC CASSLERQGARKETQYF
NA few TRBJ1-5 TRBV28 TGTGCCAGCAGTTTATTCGGCGGGGTGAGGCCCCAGCATTTT CASSLFGGVRPQHF
NA few TRBJ2-7 TRBV29-1 TGCAGCGTTGTGGAACATTCCTACGAGCAGTACTTC CSVVEHSYEQYF
NA few TRBJ1-3 TRBV12-3/TRBV12-4 TGTGCCAGCAGTAGAAATACGGGACAAGCAGTAAACACCATATATTTT CASSRNTGQAVNTIYF
TRBD2 NA TRBJ2-7 TRBV29-1 TGCAGCGTTATACCGGGACTAGCGGGTAACGAGCAGTACTTC CSVIPGLAGNEQYF
TRBD1 few TRBJ2-1 TRBV6-1 TGTGCCAGCAGTCCTCTCGGACAGGCCACCCAGTTCTTC CASSPLGQATQFF
TRBD1 few TRBJ2-2 TRBV9 TGTGCCAGCAGCGTAGGCGCAGGGGGAGCGAACACCGGGGAGCTGTTTTTT CASSVGAGGANTGELFF
NA NA TRBJ2-5 TRBV10-3 TGTGCCATCAGTGTAAAGGAGCAGGAGACCCAGTACTTC CAISVKEQETQYF
NA NA TRBJ1-5 TRBV5-1 TGCGCCAGCAGCTTGGTGCCTTCTAATCAGCCCCAGCATTTT CASSLVPSNQPQHF
NA few TRBJ2-3 TRBV12-3/TRBV12-4 TGTGCCAGCAGTTTAGGGGCCAGGGAGACAGATACGCAGTATTTT CASSLGARETDTQYF
NA few TRBJ2-5 TRBV12-3/TRBV12-4 TGTGCCAGCAGTCCAAGTGAGGCCCAGTACTTC CASSPSEAQYF
NA few TRBJ2-7 TRBV7-9 TGTGCCAGCAGCTTAGGGGGGCTAGGAACCTACGAGCAGTACTTC CASSLGGLGTYEQYF
NA NA TRBJ2-5 TRBV6-2/TRBV6-3 TGTGCCAGCAGCCTAGGTCCCAGGCGAGAGACCCAGTACTTC CASSLGPRRETQYF
NA NA TRBJ2-5 TRBV7-2 TGTGCCAGCAGGAACACAGGGGGGGGGGAGACCCAGTACTTC CASRNTGGGETQYF
NA NA TRBJ2-2 TRBV5-1 TGCGCCAGCAGCCCGTGGGAAACCGGGGAGCTGTTTTTT CASSPWETGELFF
TRBD1 few TRBJ2-7 TRBV7-2 TGTGCCAGCAGCGAATACACAGGGGGCCTCGGGAACTTC CASSEYTGGLGNF
TRBD2 few TRBJ2-1 TRBV5-1 TGCGCCAGCAGCACCCCGGCGGGAGGCTCCTACAATGAGCAGTTCTTC CASSTPAGGSYNEQFF
NA few TRBJ2-3 TRBV20-1 TGCAGTGCTAGAGATAATATCCCAGATACGCAGTATTTT CSARDNIPDTQYF
NA few TRBJ2-1 TRBV6-5 TGTGCCAGCAGTTGGATTCTTAGCTCCTACAATGAGCAGTTCTTC CASSWILSSYNEQFF
NA few TRBJ2-7 TRBV12-3/TRBV12-4 TGTGCCAGCAGTACGACTAGTTTTGGGGAGCAGTACTTC CASSTTSFGEQYF
NA NA TRBJ2-1 TRBV20-1 TGCTGTGCTAGAGATCCGGGCGGCGGGCGAACCTACAATGAGCAGTTCTTC CCARDPGGGRTYNEQFF
NA NA TRBJ2-7 TRBV5-1 TGCGCCAGCAGCTTGAGGTCGCAGGGTAATCACGAGCAGTACTTC CASSLRSQGNHEQYF
NA NA TRBJ2-3 TRBV4-3 TGCGCCAGCAGCCAAGATTGGGGGCGACTAGACACAGATACGCAGTATTTT CASSQDWGRLDTDTQYF
NA few TRBJ2-2 TRBV11-2 TGTGCCAGCAGCTCTGGGGAGCTGTTTTTT CASSSGELFF
NA NA TRBJ2-3 TRBV14 TGTGCCAGCAGCCTTAGAGTGGCGGTCGGGACGCAGTATTTT CASSLRVAVGTQYF
NA few TRBJ2-7 TRBV29-1 TGCAGCGTTGAAGAACAGACTGACTCCTACGAGCAGTACTTC CSVEEQTDSYEQYF
NA few TRBJ2-1 TRBV20-1 TGCAGTGCTAGGGAAAGAACCGGGACTCCCTACAATGAGCAGTTCTTC CSARERTGTPYNEQFF
TRBD2 once TRBJ2-1 TRBV5-1 TGCGCCAGCAGATTGGGTAGAGCGGGAGTAGTCCACAATGAGCAGTTCTTC CASRLGRAGVVHNEQFF
TRBD1 many TRBJ2-1 TRBV5-5 TGTGCCAGCAGCCGGGACAGGACCTTTTACAATGAGCAGTTCTTC CASSRDRTFYNEQFF
TRBD1 few TRBJ1-1 TRBV6-5 TGTGCCAGCAGTCTCGACAGGGCCGATGAAGCTTTCTTT CASSLDRADEAFF
NA few TRBJ2-3 TRBV25-1 TGTGCCAGCAGAGATCAAGCCAGAGATACGCAGTATTTT CASRDQARDTQYF
TRBD1 few TRBJ1-2 TRBV5-4 TGTGCCAGCAGCTTGATCCCCCTAGGCCCTCCGACAGGGGCTCTCTATGGCTACACCTTC CASSLIPLGPPTGALYGYTF
TRBD2 NA TRBJ2-5 TRBV27 TGTGCCAGCAGATCAATTAGCGGGGCGCGAGAGACCCAGTACTTC CASRSISGARETQYF
NA NA TRBJ2-4 TRBV12-3/TRBV12-4 TGTGCCAGCAGTTTTCAGGGGGGCGGGAGAAAAAACATTCAGTACTTC CASSFQGGGRKNIQYF
TRBD2 NA TRBJ2-1 TRBV11-1 TGTGCCAGCAGCTTAGCCACCTCGGGACTAGCGGGGGGGCCCTCCAATGAGCAGTTCTTC CASSLATSGLAGGPSNEQFF
NA few TRBJ2-7 TRBV7-9 TGTGCCAGCAGCTTACACGGTAGTATCGACACCTACGAGCAGTACTTC CASSLHGSIDTYEQYF
NA NA TRBJ2-5 TRBV2 TGTGCCAGCAGTGAAACGTGGCTTCAAGAGACCCAGTACTTC CASSETWLQETQYF
NA few TRBJ2-4 TRBV4-3 TGCGCCAGCAGCCAAGATCCTAGGGCGGATCTAGCCAAAAACATTCAGTACTTC CASSQDPRADLAKNIQYF
TRBD1 NA TRBJ2-5 TRBV24-1 TGTGCCACCAGTGATTTCGGACAGGGGCCCTGGGTTTTCCAAGAGACCCAGTACTTC CATSDFGQGPWVFQETQYF
TRBD2 few TRBJ2-7 TRBV29-1 TGCAGCGTTGGCGGGAGAACCTCCTACGAGCAGTACTTC CSVGGRTSYEQYF
NA few TRBJ2-1 TRBV4-1 TGCGCCAGCAGCCAGCTCGGGGTGCCTCGAGGGAGTGAGCAGTTCTTC CASSQLGVPRGSEQFF
NA many TRBJ1-5 TRBV29-1 TGCAGCGTTGAAGCGGGGCTCAATCAGCCCCAGCATTTT CSVEAGLNQPQHF